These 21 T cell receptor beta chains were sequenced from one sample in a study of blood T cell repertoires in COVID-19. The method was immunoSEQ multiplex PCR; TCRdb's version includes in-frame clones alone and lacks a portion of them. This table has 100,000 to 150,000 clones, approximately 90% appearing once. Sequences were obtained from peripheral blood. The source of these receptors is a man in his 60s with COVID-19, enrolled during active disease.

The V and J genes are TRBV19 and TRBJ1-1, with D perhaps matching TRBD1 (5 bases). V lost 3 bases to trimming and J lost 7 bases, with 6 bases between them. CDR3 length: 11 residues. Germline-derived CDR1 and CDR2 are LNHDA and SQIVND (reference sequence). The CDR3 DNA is TGTGCCAGTAGTATCAGGGTTGAAGCTTTCTTT. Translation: CASSIRVEAFF.

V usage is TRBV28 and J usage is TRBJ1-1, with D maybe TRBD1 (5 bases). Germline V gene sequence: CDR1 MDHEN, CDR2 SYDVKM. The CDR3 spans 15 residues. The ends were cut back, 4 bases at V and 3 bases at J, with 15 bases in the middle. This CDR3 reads CASSSASTADTEAFF. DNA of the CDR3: TGTGCCAGCAGTTCCGCCTCGACAGCAGACACTGAAGCTTTCTTT.

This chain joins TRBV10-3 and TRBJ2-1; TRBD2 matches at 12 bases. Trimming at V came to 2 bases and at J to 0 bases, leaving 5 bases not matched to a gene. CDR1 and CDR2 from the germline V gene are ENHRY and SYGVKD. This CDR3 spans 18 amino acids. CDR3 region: CAISEETSGGRSYNEQFF. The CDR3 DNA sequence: TGTGCCATCAGTGAGGAGACTAGCGGGGGCCGCTCCTACAATGAGCAGTTCTTC.

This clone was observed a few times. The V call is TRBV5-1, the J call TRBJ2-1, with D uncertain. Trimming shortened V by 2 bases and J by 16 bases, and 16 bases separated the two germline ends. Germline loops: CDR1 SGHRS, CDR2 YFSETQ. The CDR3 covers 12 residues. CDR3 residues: CASSLGNLERFF. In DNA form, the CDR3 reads TGCGCCAGCAGCTTAGGAAACCTGGAGCGCTTCTTC.

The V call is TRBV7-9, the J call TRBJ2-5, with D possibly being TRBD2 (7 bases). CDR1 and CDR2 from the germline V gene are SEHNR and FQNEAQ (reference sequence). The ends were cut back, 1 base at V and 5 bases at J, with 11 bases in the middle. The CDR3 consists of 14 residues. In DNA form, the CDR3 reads TGTGCCAGCAGCTTAGTCGGGGGGCGGGAGACCCAGTACTTC. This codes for CASSLVGGRETQYF.

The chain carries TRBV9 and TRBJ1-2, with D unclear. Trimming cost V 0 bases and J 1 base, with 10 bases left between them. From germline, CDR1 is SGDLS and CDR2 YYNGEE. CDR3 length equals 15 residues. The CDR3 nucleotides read TGTGCCAGCAGCGTAGCTCCCCAGGATAACTATGGCTACACCTTC. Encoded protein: CASSVAPQDNYGYTF.

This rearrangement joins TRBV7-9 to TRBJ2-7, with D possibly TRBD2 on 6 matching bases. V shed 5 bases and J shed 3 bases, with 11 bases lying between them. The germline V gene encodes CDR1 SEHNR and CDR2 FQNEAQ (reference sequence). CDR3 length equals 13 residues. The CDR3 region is CASSGAGSYEQYF. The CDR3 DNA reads TGTGCCAGCAGCGGGGCGGGGAGCTACGAGCAGTACTTC.

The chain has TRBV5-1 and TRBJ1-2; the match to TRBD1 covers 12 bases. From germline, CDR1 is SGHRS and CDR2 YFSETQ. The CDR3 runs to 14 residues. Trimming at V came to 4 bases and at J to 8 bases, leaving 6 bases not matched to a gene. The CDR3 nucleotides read TGCGCCAGCAGCCCGGGACAGGGGGCGCAAGGCTACACCTTC. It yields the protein CASSPGQGAQGYTF.

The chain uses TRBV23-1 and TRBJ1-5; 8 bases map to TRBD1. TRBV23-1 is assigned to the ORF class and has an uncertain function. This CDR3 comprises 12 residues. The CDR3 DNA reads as TGCTCCGGACAGGGAACAAATCAGCCCCAGCATTTT. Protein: CSGQGTNQPQHF.

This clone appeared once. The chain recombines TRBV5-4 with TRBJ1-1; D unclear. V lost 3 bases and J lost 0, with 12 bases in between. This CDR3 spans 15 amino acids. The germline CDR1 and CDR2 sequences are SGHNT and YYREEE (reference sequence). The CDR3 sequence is CASSYARTVNTEAFF. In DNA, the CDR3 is TGTGCCAGCAGCTACGCCCGGACTGTGAACACTGAAGCTTTCTTT.

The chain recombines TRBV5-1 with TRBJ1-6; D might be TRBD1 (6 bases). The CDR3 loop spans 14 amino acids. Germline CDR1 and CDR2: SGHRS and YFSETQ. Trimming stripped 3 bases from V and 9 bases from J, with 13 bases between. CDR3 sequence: CASSSPDSISPLHF. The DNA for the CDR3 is TGCGCCAGCAGCTCCCCGGACAGCATTTCACCCCTCCACTTT.

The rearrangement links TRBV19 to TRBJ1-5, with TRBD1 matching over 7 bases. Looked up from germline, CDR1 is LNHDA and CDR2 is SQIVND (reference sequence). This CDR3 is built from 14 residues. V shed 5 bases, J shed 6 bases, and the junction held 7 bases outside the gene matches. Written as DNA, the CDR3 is TGTGCCAGTAGTGGGTCAGGGGGTGGTCAGCCCCAGCATTTT. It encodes CASSGSGGGQPQHF.

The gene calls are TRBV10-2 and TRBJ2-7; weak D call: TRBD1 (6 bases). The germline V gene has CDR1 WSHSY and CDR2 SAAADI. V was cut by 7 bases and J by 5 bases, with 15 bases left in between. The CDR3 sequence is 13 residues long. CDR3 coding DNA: TGCGCCAGCACCCGAACTGAGGGGGACGAGCAGTACTTC. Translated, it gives CASTRTEGDEQYF.

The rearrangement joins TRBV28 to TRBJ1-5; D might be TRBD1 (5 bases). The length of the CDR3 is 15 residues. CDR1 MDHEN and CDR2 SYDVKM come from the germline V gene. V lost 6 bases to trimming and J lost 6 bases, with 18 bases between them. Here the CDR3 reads CASSNHGGGGQPQHF. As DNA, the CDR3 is TGTGCCAGCAGCAACCATGGGGGGGGAGGTCAGCCCCAGCATTTT.

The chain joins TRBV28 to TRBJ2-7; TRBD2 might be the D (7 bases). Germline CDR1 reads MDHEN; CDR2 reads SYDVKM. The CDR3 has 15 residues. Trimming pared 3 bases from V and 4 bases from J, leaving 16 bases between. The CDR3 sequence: CASSLGGGAWYEQYF. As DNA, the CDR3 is TGTGCCAGCAGTTTGGGAGGGGGGGCCTGGTACGAGCAGTACTTC. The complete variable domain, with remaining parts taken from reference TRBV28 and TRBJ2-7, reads DVKVTQSSRYLVKRTGEKVFLECVQDMDHENMFWYRQDPGLGLRLIYFSYDVKMKEKGDIPEGYSVSREKKERFSLILESASTNQTSMYLCASSLGGGAWYEQYFGPGTRLTVT.

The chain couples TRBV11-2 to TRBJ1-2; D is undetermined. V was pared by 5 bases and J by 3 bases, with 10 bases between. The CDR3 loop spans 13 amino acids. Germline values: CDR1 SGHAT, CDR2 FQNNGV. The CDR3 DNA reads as TGTGCCAGCAGCCCCGTACGGGACTATGGCTACACCTTC. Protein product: CASSPVRDYGYTF.

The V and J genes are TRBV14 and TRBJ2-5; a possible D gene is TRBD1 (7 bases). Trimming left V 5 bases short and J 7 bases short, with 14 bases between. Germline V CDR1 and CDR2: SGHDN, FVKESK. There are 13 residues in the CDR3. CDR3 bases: TGTGCCAGCAGCGCGGGACAGATTGGGACCCAGTACTTC. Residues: CASSAGQIGTQYF.

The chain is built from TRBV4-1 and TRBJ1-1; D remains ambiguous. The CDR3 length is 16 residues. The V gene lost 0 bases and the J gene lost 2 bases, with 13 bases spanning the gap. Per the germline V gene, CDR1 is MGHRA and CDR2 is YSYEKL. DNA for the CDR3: TGCGCCAGCAGCCAAGATCGGAGTCAGTTTAACACTGAAGCTTTCTTT. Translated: CASSQDRSQFNTEAFF.

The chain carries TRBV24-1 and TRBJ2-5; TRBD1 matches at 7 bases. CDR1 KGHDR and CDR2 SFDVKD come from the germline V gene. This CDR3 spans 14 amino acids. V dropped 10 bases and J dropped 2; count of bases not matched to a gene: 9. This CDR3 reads CATQEPGQQETQYF. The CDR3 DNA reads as TGTGCCACGCAAGAACCGGGACAGCAAGAGACCCAGTACTTC.

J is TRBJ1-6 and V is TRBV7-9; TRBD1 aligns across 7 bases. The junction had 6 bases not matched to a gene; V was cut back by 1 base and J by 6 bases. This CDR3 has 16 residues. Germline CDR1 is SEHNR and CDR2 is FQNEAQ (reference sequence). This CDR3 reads CASSLGQGLGNSPLHF. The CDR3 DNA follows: TGTGCCAGCAGCTTAGGACAGGGACTTGGTAATTCACCCCTCCACTTT. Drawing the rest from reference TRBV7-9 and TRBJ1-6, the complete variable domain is DTGVSQNPRHKITKRGQNVTFRCDPISEHNRLYWYRQTLGQGPEFLTYFQNEAQLEKSRLLSDRFSAERPKGSFSTLEIQRTEQGDSAMYLCASSLGQGLGNSPLHFGNGTRLTVT.

For the CDR3, the DNA is TGCAGCGTTGGCGGAGGGACGGCTGGTCAGCCCCAGCATTTT. Translating it yields CSVGGGTAGQPQHF. The chain joins TRBV29-1 to TRBJ1-5; a possible D gene is TRBD1 (5 bases). V lost 4 bases, J lost 6 bases, and 16 bases lay in between. CDR1 is SQVTM and CDR2 is ANQGSEA in the germline V gene. The CDR3 totals 14 residues.